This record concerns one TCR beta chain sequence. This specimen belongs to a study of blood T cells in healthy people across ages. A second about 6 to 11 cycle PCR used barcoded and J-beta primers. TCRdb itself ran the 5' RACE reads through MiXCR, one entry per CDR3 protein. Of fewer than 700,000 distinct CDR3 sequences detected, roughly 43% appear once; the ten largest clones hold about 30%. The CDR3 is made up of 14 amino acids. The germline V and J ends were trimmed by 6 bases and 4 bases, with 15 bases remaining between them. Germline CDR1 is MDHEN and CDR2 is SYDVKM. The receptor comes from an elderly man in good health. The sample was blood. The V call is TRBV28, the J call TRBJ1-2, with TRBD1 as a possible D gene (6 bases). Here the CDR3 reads CASRTQGGGYGYTF. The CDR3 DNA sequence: TGTGCCAGCAGGACACAGGGAGGGGGCTATGGCTACACCTTC.